This T cell receptor beta chain was found in a study of T cell changes during pregnancy in multiple sclerosis. The CDR3 is 15 residues long. V gave up 5 bases and J gave up 3 bases; unmatched junction bases: 9. Germline lookup yields CDR1 SEHNR and CDR2 FQNEAQ (reference sequence). Only in-frame clones appear in the TCRdb table, and some are missing; sequencing was by immunoSEQ multiplex PCR. Among tens of thousands of clones listed, approximately 94% were seen once. The chain couples TRBV7-9 to TRBJ1-1, with 7 bases that match TRBD1. The source was CD8+ T cells from peripheral blood mononuclear cells, collected before pregnancy. The source of this sequence is a female donor with multiple sclerosis, enrolled in a pregnancy study. The DNA for the CDR3 is TGTGCCAGCAGCACCGGACAGGATTTGGACACTGAAGCTTTCTTT. Its translation is CASSTGQDLDTEAFF.